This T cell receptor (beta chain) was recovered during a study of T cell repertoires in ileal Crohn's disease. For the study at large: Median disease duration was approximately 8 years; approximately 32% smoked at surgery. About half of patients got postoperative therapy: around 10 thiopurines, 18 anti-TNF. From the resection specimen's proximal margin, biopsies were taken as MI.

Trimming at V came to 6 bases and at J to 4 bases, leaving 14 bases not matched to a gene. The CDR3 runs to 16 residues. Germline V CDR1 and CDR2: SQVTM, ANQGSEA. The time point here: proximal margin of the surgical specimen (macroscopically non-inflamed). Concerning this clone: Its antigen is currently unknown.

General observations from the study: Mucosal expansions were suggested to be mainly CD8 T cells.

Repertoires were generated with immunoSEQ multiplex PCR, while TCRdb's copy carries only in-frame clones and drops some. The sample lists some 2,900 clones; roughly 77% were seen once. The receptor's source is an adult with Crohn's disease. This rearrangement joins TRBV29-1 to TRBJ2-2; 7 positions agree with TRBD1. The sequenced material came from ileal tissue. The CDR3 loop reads CSVPGQLGFGTGELFF. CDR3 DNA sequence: TGCAGCGTCCCGGGACAGTTGGGGTTCGGCACCGGGGAGCTGTTTTTT.